These 20 T cell receptor beta chains were sequenced from one sample in a study of blood T cell repertoires in COVID-19. Profiled with immunoSEQ multiplex PCR; TCRdb holds only in-frame clones, not every one. The data show fewer than 350,000 clones, with 70% to 90% seen just once and about 2.2% held by the top ten. What was sequenced was peripheral blood. Receptors originate from a woman aged 25-40 years who had recovered from COVID-19.

In its sample, this clone was seen a few times. The V gene is TRBV5-1, the J gene TRBJ2-3; TRBD2 agrees at 7 bases. The V segment lost 8 bases and the J segment 2 bases; nucleotides outside the gene matches: 5. The germline V gene encodes CDR1 SGHRS and CDR2 YFSETQ. The CDR3 consists of 13 residues. The CDR3 here is CASRDYNTDTQYF. The CDR3 DNA sequence: TGCGCCAGTAGGGACTACAACACAGATACGCAGTATTTT. Based on the CDR3 plus reference TRBV5-1 and TRBJ2-3, the full variable domain is KAGVTQTPRYLIKTRGQQVTLSCSPISGHRSVSWYQQTPGQGLQFLFEYFSETQRNKGNFPGRFSGRQFSNSRSEMNVSTLELGDSALYLCASRDYNTDTQYFGPGTRLTVL.

V usage is TRBV2 and J usage is TRBJ1-1, with TRBD1 as a possible D gene (5 bases). The CDR3 loop spans 13 amino acids. Germline-derived CDR1 and CDR2 are SNHLY and FYNNEI. The V end lost 7 bases, the J end lost 4 bases, and 13 bases lay between the germline ends. The chain's CDR3 is CASTIAGFTEAFF. CDR3 nucleotides: TGTGCCAGCACCATAGCAGGGTTCACTGAAGCTTTCTTT.

The genes are TRBV6-2 or TRBV6-3 and TRBJ2-1; the D gene is possibly TRBD2 (6 bases). Trimming took 5 bases from V and 9 from J, leaving 14 bases between them. The germline CDR1 and CDR2 sequences are MNHEY and SVGEGT. This CDR3 contains 13 residues. In nucleotides, the CDR3 is TGTGCCAGCAGTGCTCTAGCGTTAGGTGAGCAGTTCTTC. It encodes CASSALALGEQFF.

The chain employs TRBV11-2 and TRBJ2-5, with TRBD2 matching over 15 bases. V was pared by 5 bases and J by 2 bases, with 6 bases of the junction left unmatched. This CDR3 comprises 17 residues. CDR1 SGHAT and CDR2 FQNNGV come from the germline V gene. The CDR3 DNA is TGTGCCAGCAGCCTGATCGGACTAGCGGGGGGGCAAGAGACCCAGTACTTC. It yields the protein CASSLIGLAGGQETQYF.

This clone was counted a single time. V is TRBV9 and J is TRBJ1-5; 8 bases agree with TRBD1. The CDR3 loop spans 17 amino acids. V lost 3 bases and J lost 0; bases outside the gene matches: 8. CDR1 is SGDLS, CDR2 YYNGEE, per germline. In DNA, the CDR3 is TGTGCCAGCAGCGCGACAGGGGTTGGGGATAGCAATCAGCCCCAGCATTTT. The encoded protein is CASSATGVGDSNQPQHF. The full variable domain, in which reference TRBV9 and TRBJ1-5 provide the parts outside the CDR3, is DSGVTQTPKHLITATGQRVTLRCSPRSGDLSVYWYQQSLDQGLQFLIQYYNGEERAKGNILERFSAQQFPDLHSELNLSSLELGDSALYFCASSATGVGDSNQPQHFGDGTRLSIL.

The J gene is TRBJ1-3, the V gene TRBV3-1 (or the pseudogene TRBV3-2), with D possibly matching TRBD1 (5 bases). The CDR3 is 16 residues long. Trimming took off 4 bases at V and 0 bases at J, with 13 bases between the two ends. Germline CDR1 and CDR2: LGHDT and YNNKEL (reference sequence). CDR3 protein: CASSRTAGTSGNTIYF. CDR3 nucleotide sequence: TGTGCCAGCAGCCGAACGGCGGGGACCTCTGGAAACACCATATATTTT.

The CDR3 sequence is CASGRGQTSSGNTIYF. The CDR3 nucleotides are TGTGCCAGTGGCAGGGGCCAAACCAGCTCTGGAAACACCATATATTTT. This chain uses TRBV19 with TRBJ1-3, with D perhaps TRBD1 (6 bases). The CDR3 covers 16 residues. Per the germline V gene, CDR1 is LNHDA and CDR2 is SQIVND (reference sequence). V was pared by 8 bases and J by 0 bases, with 17 bases between.

V is TRBV27 and J is TRBJ2-1; D is possibly TRBD2 (6 bases). The CDR3 totals 15 residues. V lost 2 bases and J lost 1, with 9 bases in between. The germline V gene encodes CDR1 MNHEY and CDR2 SMNVEV (reference sequence). CDR3 nucleotides: TGTGCCAGCAGTTTAGCGGGGTGGTCCTACAATGAGCAGTTCTTC. It is translated as CASSLAGWSYNEQFF.

As concerns this clone: Additional DNA sequences in this sample encode the identical CDR3. The CDR3 sequence: CASSPYTGELFF. The CDR3 coding sequence is TGTGCCAGCAGCCCATACACCGGGGAGCTGTTTTTT. The V gene is TRBV11-2, the J gene TRBJ2-2, with D unresolved. Germline loops: CDR1 SGHAT, CDR2 FQNNGV. The CDR3 spans 12 residues. Trimming stripped 5 bases from V and 3 bases from J, with 4 bases between.

The J gene is TRBJ1-3, the V gene TRBV6-6; TRBD1 matches at 8 bases. The germline V gene has CDR1 MNHNY and CDR2 SVGAGI (reference sequence). The CDR3 runs 15 residues. V was clipped by 0 bases and J by 4 bases; unmatched bases: 2. The chain's CDR3 is CASSYSRDRGNTIYF. The CDR3 DNA reads TGTGCCAGCAGTTACTCGAGGGACAGGGGAAACACCATATATTTT.

This CDR3 reads CASSPGQSNEKLFF. The CDR3 DNA reads TGTGCCAGCAGCCCGGGACAGTCTAATGAAAAACTGTTTTTT. The chain is built from TRBV11-2 and TRBJ1-4, with 7 bases identical to TRBD1. CDR1 is SGHAT and CDR2 is FQNNGV in the germline V gene. Trimming cost V 5 bases and J 3 bases; bases outside gene matches: 3. The CDR3 runs to 14 residues.

V is TRBV2 and J is TRBJ1-1, with TRBD1 matching 7 bases. CDR1 and CDR2 (germline): SNHLY, FYNNEI. The CDR3 has 15 residues. V dropped 8 bases and J dropped 5; count of bases not matched to a gene: 14. In nucleotides, the CDR3 is TGTGCCAGCGCCCGGGAGGGGGCGGGGACGACTGAAGCTTTCTTT. It translates to CASAREGAGTTEAFF.

This rearrangement joins TRBV15 to TRBJ2-1, with D hard to call. The ends were cut back, 0 bases at V and 1 base at J, with 19 bases in the middle. CDR3 length equals 19 residues. Germline loops: CDR1 LNHNV, CDR2 YYDKDF (reference sequence). The CDR3 protein is CATSRESLETFISYNEQFF. The DNA of the CDR3 is TGTGCCACCAGCAGAGAGTCACTGGAGACTTTCATTTCCTACAATGAGCAGTTCTTC.

This clone occurred once. V gene TRBV6-5 combines with J gene TRBJ1-5; no clear D gene. The germline V and J ends were trimmed by 4 bases and 4 bases, with 11 bases remaining between them. Looked up from germline, CDR1 is MNHEY and CDR2 is SVGAGI. CDR3 length: 14 residues. CDR3 bases: TGTGCCAGCAGTTCAGAGTGGGCTAATCAGCCCCAGCATTTT. This sequence encodes CASSSEWANQPQHF.

The DNA for the CDR3 is TGCGCCAGTGCAAATCGGGACAGGGGTTCACCCCTCCACTTT. This gives the protein CASANRDRGSPLHF. The V call is TRBV4-1, the J call TRBJ1-6; 10 positions agree with TRBD1. The CDR3 consists of 14 residues. Germline trimming cut 9 bases from V and 9 bases from J; bases unmatched to any gene: 8. Per the germline V gene, CDR1 is MGHRA and CDR2 is YSYEKL.

The chain links TRBV3-1 (or the pseudogene TRBV3-2) to TRBJ2-1; D might be TRBD2 (6 bases). Germline CDR1 and CDR2: LGHDT and YNNKEL (reference sequence). The V gene lost 1 base and the J gene lost 9 bases, with 13 bases spanning the gap. This CDR3 is built from 14 residues. CDR3 region: CASSQGWGDGEQFF. The CDR3 nucleotides read TGTGCCAGCAGCCAAGGGTGGGGGGATGGTGAGCAGTTCTTC.

The chain recombines TRBV5-6 with TRBJ2-1; 9 bases map to TRBD1. There are 15 residues in the CDR3. V was clipped by 4 bases and J by 6 bases; unmatched bases: 8. Germline loops: CDR1 SGHDT, CDR2 YYEEEE. The chain's CDR3 is CASSVGQGILNEQFF. Written as DNA, the CDR3 is TGTGCCAGCAGCGTCGGACAGGGGATACTCAATGAGCAGTTCTTC.

The rearrangement uses TRBV5-6 and TRBJ2-7; no clear D gene. The CDR3 is made up of 14 amino acids. From germline, CDR1 is SGHDT and CDR2 YYEEEE. V lost 0 bases and J 0 bases, leaving 7 bases between the germline ends. CDR3 amino acids: CASSLAPSSYEQYF. CDR3 bases: TGTGCCAGCAGCTTGGCGCCGAGCTCCTACGAGCAGTACTTC.

This clone was seen only a few times. This chain connects TRBV7-8 to TRBJ1-5; D is unclear. The CDR3 covers 14 residues. Looked up from germline, CDR1 is SGHVS and CDR2 is FQNEAQ. V was shortened by 3 bases and J by 10 bases, with 16 bases between the two germline ends. The CDR3 bases are TGTGCCAGCAGCTTCGGCAGGAATGAAGACCCCCAGCATTTT. Translating gives CASSFGRNEDPQHF. The entire variable domain, with the rest obtained from reference TRBV7-8 and TRBJ1-5, is as follows: GAGVSQSPRYKVAKRGQDVALRCDPISGHVSLFWYQQALGQGPEFLTYFQNEAQLDKSGLPSDRFFAERPEGSVSTLKIQRTQQEDSAVYLCASSFGRNEDPQHFGDGTRLSIL.

The count of this clone is one. This chain joins TRBV4-3 and TRBJ2-5; D perhaps matches TRBD2 (6 bases). The CDR3 spans 14 residues. Between the trimmed V and J ends, which lost 0 bases and 2 bases, there was a span of 7 bases. CDR1 is LGHNA and CDR2 is YSLEER in the germline V gene. The CDR3 spells CASSQEGLQETQYF. CDR3 nucleotides: TGCGCCAGCAGCCAAGAAGGACTACAAGAGACCCAGTACTTC.